This T cell receptor beta chain was recorded in a study of blood T cell repertoires in COVID-19. Method: immunoSEQ multiplex PCR; TCRdb's copy keeps in-frame clones and lacks some. The table records hundreds of thousands of clones, around 82% of them present only once. The germline V gene encodes CDR1 KGHSH and CDR2 LQKENI. The V end lost 2 bases, the J end lost 1 base, and 5 bases lay between the germline ends. The CDR3 contains 14 residues. This chain connects TRBV18 to TRBJ2-2; maybe TRBD1 (5 bases). This TCR was sampled from an elderly man with acute or convalescent COVID-19. Sequenced material: peripheral blood. DNA of the CDR3: TGTGCCAGCTCACCAGACAGGAACACCGGGGAGCTGTTTTTT. It codes for CASSPDRNTGELFF.